Listed here are 27 T cell receptor beta chains from one sample, sequenced in a study of identical twins (dated by TCRdb to about 2016). The library was obtained by 5' RACE. For sequencing, an Illumina HiSeq 2000 was employed. TCRdb trimmed the raw reads at Q25, called clones with MiXCR and kept productive beta chains. One record per CDR3 amino acid sequence lists the most common genes and DNA. Across this sample there are some 560,000 distinct CDR3 sequences, with 7.5% to 10% seen only once. The ten biggest clones cover around 3.1% of the sample. The same data also contributed to another study, on yellow fever vaccine responses in identical twins.

Sequenced input: PBMCs. The receptors were gathered from a young woman in good health.

This rearrangement joins TRBV3-1 to TRBJ2-2; unclear D gene. The CDR3 covers 19 residues. Per the germline V gene, CDR1 is LGHDT and CDR2 is YNNKEL (reference sequence). Trimming shortened V by 4 bases and J by 1 base, and 22 bases separated the two germline ends. The CDR3 DNA follows: TGTGCCAGCAGCCCCCCTGGTCTGGAACGGATGGAGAACACCGGGGAGCTGTTTTTT. Its protein is CASSPPGLERMENTGELFF.

The chain employs TRBV18 and TRBJ2-1; a weak D match, TRBD2 (6 bases). V lost 1 base, J lost 6 bases, and 13 bases lay in between. Looked up from germline, CDR1 is KGHSH and CDR2 is LQKENI. The CDR3 loop spans 15 amino acids. The CDR3 is CASSPRGNQGNEQFF. The CDR3 coding sequence is TGTGCCAGCTCACCACGCGGGAACCAGGGCAATGAGCAGTTCTTC.

The chain has TRBV29-1 and TRBJ2-5, with 7 bases lining up with TRBD2. V shed 6 bases, J shed 5 bases, and the junction held 9 bases outside the gene matches. Per germline, CDR1 SQVTM and CDR2 ANQGSEA. The CDR3 extends over 13 amino acids. Here the CDR3 reads CSVLLAVTETQYF. The CDR3 DNA reads as TGCAGCGTCCTCCTAGCGGTGACGGAGACCCAGTACTTC.

This clonotype was seen more than once but under ten times. The V and J genes are TRBV5-1 and TRBJ2-7; 7 bases align to TRBD1. Trimming at V came to 4 bases and at J to 8 bases, leaving 9 bases not matched to a gene. The CDR3 is made up of 13 amino acids. Germline V gene sequence: CDR1 SGHRS, CDR2 YFSETQ. The CDR3 sequence: CASSTDRQRQQYF. DNA of the CDR3: TGCGCCAGCAGCACGGACAGGCAGAGACAGCAGTACTTC.

This chain links TRBV20-1 with TRBJ1-1; D unresolved. Germline assignment: CDR1 DFQATT and CDR2 SNEGSKA (reference sequence). This CDR3 is 12 amino acids long. V lost 3 bases, J lost 1 base, and 6 bases lay in between. The CDR3 here is CSARMQNTEAFF. For the CDR3, the DNA is TGCAGTGCTAGGATGCAGAACACTGAAGCTTTCTTT.

The chain couples TRBV20-1 to TRBJ2-7, with 8 bases fitting TRBD2. Per germline, CDR1 DFQATT and CDR2 SNEGSKA (reference sequence). The V gene end was trimmed by 5 bases and the J gene end by 0 bases; junction bases not matched to a gene: 6. The CDR3 spans 14 residues. The CDR3 spells CSAFSGVPSYEQYF. CDR3 DNA: TGCAGTGCTTTTAGCGGGGTCCCCTCCTACGAGCAGTACTTC.

This clonotype came up many times. This sequence joins TRBV7-9 and TRBJ2-7; either TRBD1 or TRBD2 may fit D (5 bases each). There are 14 residues in the CDR3. Per germline, CDR1 SEHNR and CDR2 FQNEAQ (reference sequence). The ends were cut back, 6 bases at V and 3 bases at J, with 15 bases in the middle. CDR3 nucleotides: TGTGCCAGCAGAGACCGGGACGGTCTCTACGAGCAGTACTTC. It translates to CASRDRDGLYEQYF.

This chain joins TRBV2 and TRBJ1-3; no reliable D call. The CDR3 extends over 15 amino acids. The V gene lost 4 bases and the J gene lost 0 bases, with 10 bases spanning the gap. CDR1 and CDR2 (germline): SNHLY, FYNNEI. The CDR3 loop reads CASSVTAASGNTIYF. The CDR3, as DNA: TGTGCCAGCAGTGTAACCGCCGCCTCTGGAAACACCATATATTTT.

This clonotype was observed many times. V is TRBV11-2 and J is TRBJ2-5; TRBD1 might be the D (6 bases). V shed 5 bases and J shed 4 bases, with 26 bases lying between them. CDR1 is SGHAT and CDR2 is FQNNGV in the germline V gene. CDR3 length equals 18 residues. The DNA of the CDR3 is TGTGCCAGCAGCAAAGAAGGTTGGGACACCCGGATAGGAGAGACCCAGTACTTC. It yields the protein CASSKEGWDTRIGETQYF. Full variable domain (missing parts from reference TRBV11-2 and TRBJ2-5): EAGVAQSPRYKIIEKRQSVAFWCNPISGHATLYWYQQILGQGPKLLIQFQNNGVVDDSQLPKDRFSAERLKGVDSTLKIQPAKLEDSAVYLCASSKEGWDTRIGETQYFGPGTRLLVL.

This clonotype was counted many times. This chain joins TRBV29-1 and TRBJ1-1; no reliable D call. V lost 1 base to trimming and J lost 2 bases, with 14 bases between them. The CDR3 is made up of 15 amino acids. Germline assignment: CDR1 SQVTM and CDR2 ANQGSEA. CDR3 sequence reads: CSVEVARRDNTEAFF. For the CDR3, the DNA is TGCAGCGTTGAAGTTGCTCGGAGGGATAACACTGAAGCTTTCTTT.

This clonotype was observed at least ten times. The V call is TRBV28, the J call TRBJ1-2; tentatively, D is TRBD1 (5 bases). The CDR3 sequence is 13 residues long. V lost 6 bases and J lost 3, with 11 bases in between. Germline lookup yields CDR1 MDHEN and CDR2 SYDVKM. The CDR3 region has the DNA TGTGCCAGCAGCGTCATCAGGGACTATGGCTACACCTTC. Translating gives CASSVIRDYGYTF.

There are a few counts of this clonotype. V and J are TRBV12-3 or TRBV12-4 and TRBJ2-2; the D gene could be TRBD1 or TRBD2 (5 bases each). The CDR3 totals 15 residues. V dropped 6 bases and J dropped 0 bases, with 11 bases sitting between them. The CDR3: CASRPGPSNTGELFF. CDR3 DNA sequence: TGTGCCAGCAGACCGGGACCTTCGAACACCGGGGAGCTGTTTTTT.

This clonotype was counted a few times. The chain carries TRBV5-1 and TRBJ2-4; TRBD1 might be the D (5 bases). CDR3 length: 15 amino acids. The germline V gene encodes CDR1 SGHRS and CDR2 YFSETQ. Trimming took 0 bases from V and 0 from J, leaving 7 bases between them. DNA for the CDR3: TGCGCCAGCAGCTTGGCCAGGGCAGCCAAAAACATTCAGTACTTC. It translates to CASSLARAAKNIQYF.

CDR3 in amino acids: CASSLGDRGIGNEQYF. In DNA form, the CDR3 reads TGCGCCAGCAGCTTGGGGGACAGGGGTATCGGCAACGAGCAGTACTTC. The chain links TRBV5-1 to TRBJ2-7; 10 bases map to TRBD1. This CDR3 is built from 16 residues. V lost 0 bases to trimming and J lost 5 bases; unmatched junction nucleotides: 8. From germline, CDR1 is SGHRS and CDR2 YFSETQ.

This clonotype has a count of ten or more. CDR3 DNA sequence: TGTGCCAGCAGCCAAGAGCCCTCGGCGGGAGAGACCCAGTACTTC. Protein sequence: CASSQEPSAGETQYF. The chain employs TRBV4-2 and TRBJ2-5; D perhaps matches TRBD2 (5 bases). Germline V CDR1 and CDR2: LGHNA, YNFKEQ. The CDR3 contains 15 residues. The germline V and J ends were trimmed by 0 bases and 4 bases, with 12 bases remaining between them.

There are many counts of this clonotype. The chain has TRBV5-1 and TRBJ2-3, with D perhaps matching TRBD2 (5 bases). Trimming left V 3 bases short and J 0 bases short, with 8 bases between. Looked up from germline, CDR1 is SGHRS and CDR2 is YFSETQ. The CDR3 is 14 residues long. CDR3 region: CASSWWRSTDTQYF. The CDR3 DNA reads TGCGCCAGCAGCTGGTGGAGGAGCACAGATACGCAGTATTTT.

The rearrangement uses TRBV12-3 or TRBV12-4 and TRBJ1-1; TRBD1 is a possible D gene (5 bases). Trimming left V 5 bases short and J 0 bases short, with 10 bases between. This CDR3 is 14 amino acids long. The CDR3 DNA follows: TGTGCCAGCAGTACGAGGACAATGAACACTGAAGCTTTCTTT. Translated, it gives CASSTRTMNTEAFF.

In this sample, this clonotype turned up a few times. The chain combines TRBV11-2 with TRBJ2-7; D call uncertain. The CDR3 spans 13 residues. V dropped 5 bases and J dropped 3 bases, with 11 bases sitting between them. The germline CDR1 and CDR2 sequences are SGHAT and FQNNGV. The CDR3 coding sequence is TGTGCCAGCAGCCTCCGCGTGGGCTACGAGCAGTACTTC. This codes for CASSLRVGYEQYF.

In its sample, this clonotype was seen a few times. The chain combines TRBV29-1 with TRBJ1-1; D is perhaps TRBD1 (5 bases). V gave up 2 bases and J gave up 7 bases, with 17 bases separating them. This CDR3 region has 14 residues. CDR1 is SQVTM and CDR2 is ANQGSEA in the germline V gene. The CDR3 sequence: CSVEKGGDRFEAFF. CDR3 in DNA: TGCAGCGTTGAAAAGGGAGGGGACCGGTTTGAAGCTTTCTTT.

This clonotype was detected ten times or more. The chain joins TRBV3-1 to TRBJ1-2; 9 bases map to TRBD1. The J segment lost 4 bases and the V segment lost 3 bases, leaving 18 bases of the junction unmatched. The germline CDR1 and CDR2 sequences are LGHDT and YNNKEL (reference sequence). The CDR3 has 19 residues. The CDR3 DNA sequence: TGTGCCAGCAGCCATCTACCGAAATCCCCGGGACAGGGCTCCTATGGCTACACCTTC. Residues: CASSHLPKSPGQGSYGYTF.

This rearrangement joins TRBV15 to TRBJ2-7, with TRBD1 as a possible D gene (5 bases). The CDR3 sequence is 14 residues long. Deletions cut 3 bases from V and 2 bases from J, with 11 bases between. Germline V lookup: CDR1 LNHNV, CDR2 YYDKDF (reference sequence). The CDR3 sequence: CATSSPLGPYEQYF. Here the CDR3 DNA reads TGTGCCACCAGCAGCCCCCTGGGGCCCTACGAGCAGTACTTC.

This clonotype was found many times. This sequence joins TRBV12-3 or TRBV12-4 and TRBJ2-7; no clear D. CDR3 length: 13 amino acids. V gave up 5 bases and J gave up 3 bases, with 11 bases separating them. CDR3 sequence: CASSTDGIYEQYF. CDR3 sequence (DNA): TGTGCCAGCAGTACGGACGGAATCTACGAGCAGTACTTC.

The rearrangement links TRBV5-1 to TRBJ2-1; possibly TRBD1 or TRBD2 for D (5 bases each). Per germline, CDR1 SGHRS and CDR2 YFSETQ. This CDR3 comprises 14 residues. V was trimmed by 4 bases and J by 12 bases, leaving 20 bases between them. CDR3 nucleotide sequence: TGCGCCAGCAGCGTGAACCGGGACGGAATCAGGCAGTTCTTC. It is translated as CASSVNRDGIRQFF.

The sample holds a few counts of this clonotype. The genes are TRBV11-2 and TRBJ2-5; 10 bases match TRBD2. The length of the CDR3 is 19 residues. V was clipped by 1 base and J by 1 base; unmatched bases: 12. The germline gives CDR1 SGHAT, CDR2 FQNNGV. The CDR3 region is CASSLVSRGLAPRQETQYF. For the CDR3, the DNA is TGTGCCAGCAGCTTAGTATCCCGGGGACTAGCGCCGCGCCAAGAGACCCAGTACTTC.

The chain recombines TRBV24-1 with TRBJ1-1; D gene unclear. The length of the CDR3 is 12 residues. V lost 3 bases, J lost 5 bases, and 6 bases lay in between. CDR1 and CDR2 from the germline V gene are KGHDR and SFDVKD. In DNA, the CDR3 is TGTGCCACCAGTGATATGGGAACTGAAGCTTTCTTT. Translation gives CATSDMGTEAFF.

The CDR3 region is CAISDGTRRSYEQYF. The CDR3 DNA is TGTGCCATCAGTGATGGGACACGGAGGTCCTACGAGCAGTACTTC. The chain carries TRBV10-3 and TRBJ2-7; D is perhaps TRBD1 (6 bases). Germline V gives CDR1 ENHRY, CDR2 SYGVKD. The V gene lost 3 bases and the J gene lost 1 base, with 13 bases spanning the gap. CDR3 length equals 15 residues.

This clonotype was counted between two and nine times. The chain is built from TRBV28 and TRBJ2-5, with D unresolved. The CDR3 length is 15 residues. Between the trimmed V and J ends, which lost 5 bases and 2 bases, there was a span of 15 bases. Looked up from germline, CDR1 is MDHEN and CDR2 is SYDVKM. The DNA of the CDR3 is TGTGCCAGCAGTCCCAGTTTAGGACCTCAAGAGACCCAGTACTTC. Protein: CASSPSLGPQETQYF.